These 15 T cell receptor beta chains share one sample of origin, sequenced in a study of PD-1 blockade in mismatch repair-deficient tumors. Sequencing used immunoSEQ multiplex PCR; TCRdb keeps in-frame clones, though not all of them. The sample records about 19,000 clones, 82% being singletons. Sequenced here: PBMCs, sampled 52 weeks after starting pembrolizumab. These TCRs come from an adult with mismatch repair-deficient cancer.

The chain joins TRBV28 to TRBJ1-2; TRBD1 agrees at 8 bases. Trimming removed 8 bases from V and 1 base from J; junction bases left unmatched: 6. The germline V gene encodes CDR1 MDHEN and CDR2 SYDVKM. The CDR3 has 14 amino acids. CDR3: CASGTDRDNYGYTF. CDR3 coding DNA: TGTGCCAGCGGCACGGACAGGGATAACTATGGCTACACCTTC.

The DNA for the CDR3 is TGTGCCAGCAGTTTAGGTGTGGGAGACGAGACCCAGTACTTC. This codes for CASSLGVGDETQYF. The chain couples TRBV28 to TRBJ2-5, with D maybe TRBD2 (5 bases). The CDR3 is made up of 14 amino acids. Trimming cost V 2 bases and J 5 bases, with 12 bases left between them. The V gene's germline CDR1 is MDHEN and CDR2 SYDVKM. Full variable domain (outside the CDR3, taken from reference TRBV28 and TRBJ2-5): DVKVTQSSRYLVKRTGEKVFLECVQDMDHENMFWYRQDPGLGLRLIYFSYDVKMKEKGDIPEGYSVSREKKERFSLILESASTNQTSMYLCASSLGVGDETQYFGPGTRLLVL.

This chain's CDR3 is CASSVARDSGANVLTF. CDR3 bases: TGTGCCAGCAGCGTAGCTCGGGACTCTGGGGCCAACGTCCTGACTTTC. The chain links TRBV9 to TRBJ2-6, with D perhaps matching TRBD2 (5 bases). Trimming shortened V by 0 bases and J by 0 bases, and 7 bases separated the two germline ends. This CDR3 has 16 residues. Per germline, CDR1 SGDLS and CDR2 YYNGEE. The full variable domain, completed using reference TRBV9 and TRBJ2-6, is DSGVTQTPKHLITATGQRVTLRCSPRSGDLSVYWYQQSLDQGLQFLIQYYNGEERAKGNILERFSAQQFPDLHSELNLSSLELGDSALYFCASSVARDSGANVLTFGAGSRLTVL.

The chain couples TRBV5-1 to TRBJ2-1; either TRBD1 or TRBD2 may supply D (11 bases each). This CDR3 is 20 amino acids long. With 4 bases removed from V and 3 bases from J, the gap between germline ends came to 29 bases. CDR1 is SGHRS, CDR2 YFSETQ, per germline. CDR3 sequence reads: CASSRGQGGVAGGIYNEQFF. CDR3 coding DNA: TGCGCCAGCAGCAGGGGACAGGGGGGGGTAGCGGGAGGGATCTACAATGAGCAGTTCTTC.

The chain is built from TRBV11-3 and TRBJ2-7, with a possible D match to TRBD1 (5 bases). CDR1 and CDR2 (germline): SGHNT, YENEEA. V was pared by 3 bases and J by 5 bases, with 14 bases between. This CDR3 is 14 amino acids long. The CDR3 region is CASSFPQGVNEQYF. The CDR3 DNA reads as TGTGCCAGCAGCTTTCCGCAGGGTGTCAACGAGCAGTACTTC.

This chain connects TRBV4-1 to TRBJ2-5; D ambiguous. Trimming stripped 4 bases from V and 4 bases from J, with 13 bases between. The germline V gene has CDR1 MGHRA and CDR2 YSYEKL. The CDR3 spans 14 residues. CDR3: CASSRATARETQYF. DNA of the CDR3: TGCGCCAGCAGCCGGGCTACAGCCCGAGAGACCCAGTACTTC.

V and J are TRBV27 and TRBJ2-4; D unresolved. Trimming removed 3 bases at V and 7 bases at J, with 10 bases between. Looked up from germline, CDR1 is MNHEY and CDR2 is SMNVEV (reference sequence). This CDR3 comprises 13 residues. CDR3 nucleotides: TGTGCCAGCAGTTTCGGTTCCATGAACATTCAGTACTTC. It translates to CASSFGSMNIQYF.

The V and J genes are TRBV5-1 and TRBJ1-2; D gene unclear. The V end lost 0 bases, the J end lost 5 bases, and 5 bases lay between the germline ends. This CDR3 contains 12 residues. From germline, CDR1 is SGHRS and CDR2 YFSETQ. The CDR3 DNA is TGCGCCAGCAGCTTGGGGGCATATGGCTACACCTTC. Residues: CASSLGAYGYTF.

This chain links TRBV7-2 with TRBJ1-5; a weak D match, TRBD1 (6 bases). CDR3 size: 16 residues. CDR1 and CDR2 (germline): SGHTA, FQGNSA. The V gene lost 4 bases and the J gene lost 0 bases, with 13 bases spanning the gap. CDR3 loop: CASSSQGTYSNQPQHF. CDR3 sequence (DNA): TGTGCCAGCAGCTCACAGGGAACCTATAGCAATCAGCCCCAGCATTTT. The full variable domain, rest sourced from reference TRBV7-2 and TRBJ1-5, is GAGVSQSPSNKVTEKGKDVELRCDPISGHTALYWYRQSLGQGLEFLIYFQGNSAPDKSGLPSDRFSAERTGGSVSTLTIQRTQQEDSAVYLCASSSQGTYSNQPQHFGDGTRLSIL.

The CDR3: CASTSGTGAYEQYF. CDR3 coding DNA: TGTGCCAGCACCTCCGGGACAGGGGCGTACGAGCAGTACTTC. V gene TRBV28 combines with J gene TRBJ2-7; 10 nucleotides match TRBD1. V lost 7 bases to trimming and J lost 4 bases; unmatched junction nucleotides: 7. Germline CDR1 is MDHEN and CDR2 is SYDVKM. This CDR3 comprises 14 residues.

The chain links TRBV5-1 to TRBJ1-4, with D uncertain. The ends were cut back, 0 bases at V and 1 base at J, with 7 bases in the middle. The length of the CDR3 is 15 residues. Germline-derived CDR1 and CDR2 are SGHRS and YFSETQ. CDR3 in DNA: TGCGCCAGCAGCTTGGTAGCGGGAACTAATGAAAAACTGTTTTTT. Its protein is CASSLVAGTNEKLFF.

The chain joins TRBV28 to TRBJ1-1; no definite D call. From germline, CDR1 is MDHEN and CDR2 SYDVKM. V lost 6 bases and J lost 0, with 8 bases in between. CDR3 length: 13 residues. The CDR3 sequence: CASSPQMNTEAFF. CDR3 DNA: TGTGCCAGCAGCCCACAGATGAACACTGAAGCTTTCTTT.

Here the CDR3 DNA reads TGTGCCAGCAGTTTTCAGGGGTGGGCCAATGAGCAGTTCTTC. Translation: CASSFQGWANEQFF. The gene calls are TRBV25-1 and TRBJ2-1; the D gene is possibly TRBD1 (6 bases). Germline V CDR1 and CDR2: MGHDK, SYGVNS. The CDR3 sequence is 14 residues long. Trimming cost V 5 bases and J 6 bases, with 14 bases left between them.

This chain connects TRBV11-3 to TRBJ1-1, with D perhaps TRBD1 (5 bases). The germline V gene encodes CDR1 SGHNT and CDR2 YENEEA. The CDR3 totals 16 residues. V was pared by 7 bases and J by 4 bases, with 22 bases between. CDR3: CASIRGGGRVGTEAFF. The CDR3 DNA reads TGTGCCAGCATCCGAGGCGGGGGGAGGGTAGGCACTGAAGCTTTCTTT. The full variable domain, its missing parts supplied by reference TRBV11-3 and TRBJ1-1, is EAGVVQSPRYKIIEKKQPVAFWCNPISGHNTLYWYLQNLGQGPELLIRYENEEAVDDSQLPKDRFSAERLKGVDSTLKIQPAELGDSAVYLCASIRGGGRVGTEAFFGQGTRLTVV.

This chain's CDR3 is CAWSVPGGPYEQYF. CDR3 nucleotide sequence: TGTGCCTGGAGTGTACCGGGAGGGCCTTACGAGCAGTACTTC. This chain uses TRBV30 with TRBJ2-7; 8 bases match TRBD2. V gave up 0 bases and J gave up 4 bases; unmatched junction bases: 5. This CDR3 is 14 amino acids long. Germline V gives CDR1 GTSNPN, CDR2 SVGIG (reference sequence).